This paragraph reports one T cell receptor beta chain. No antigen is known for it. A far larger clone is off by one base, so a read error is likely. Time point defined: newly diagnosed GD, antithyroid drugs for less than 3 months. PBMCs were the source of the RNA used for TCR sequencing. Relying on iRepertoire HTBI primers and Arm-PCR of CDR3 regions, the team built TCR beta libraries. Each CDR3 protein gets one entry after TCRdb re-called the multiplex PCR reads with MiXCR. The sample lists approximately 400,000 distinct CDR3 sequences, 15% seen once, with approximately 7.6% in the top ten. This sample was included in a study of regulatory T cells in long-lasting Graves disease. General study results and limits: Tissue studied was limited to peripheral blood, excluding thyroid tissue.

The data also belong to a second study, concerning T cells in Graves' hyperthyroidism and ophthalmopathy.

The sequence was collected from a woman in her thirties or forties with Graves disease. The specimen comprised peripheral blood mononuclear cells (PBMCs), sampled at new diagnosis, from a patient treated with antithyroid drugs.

In DNA form, the CDR3 reads TGTGCCAGCAGTTTGACAGGTCGCGGTGTCGCCGATACGCAGTATTTT. Its protein is CASSLTGRGVADTQYF. The chain is built from TRBV12-3 or TRBV12-4 and TRBJ2-1; D may be TRBD1 (6 bases). The J call is uncertain, as TRBJ2-3 better fits the DNA end. The CDR3 loop spans 16 amino acids.